This passage covers 22 T cell receptor beta chains from one sample sequenced in a study of CD8+CD57+ T cells in acquired aplastic anemia. Investigators profiled TCR beta VDJ and CDR3 from genomic DNA template. TCRdb recomputed calls from the reads with MiXCR, one row per CDR3 protein. The table records about 220,000 distinct CDR3 sequences, approximately 35% of them present only once. Sequencing was done on a sample of sorted CD4+, CD8+, or CD8+CD57+ T cells (not recorded which) from PBMCs. These receptors all stem from a human donor in good health, serving as a control.

The gene calls are TRBV5-1 and TRBJ2-1; 7 nucleotides line up with TRBD1. CDR1 and CDR2 from the germline V gene are SGHRS and YFSETQ. The CDR3 extends over 15 amino acids. Trimming cost V 0 bases and J 7 bases; bases outside gene matches: 7. CDR3 amino acids: CASSLEAGGYNEQFF. The CDR3 bases are TGCGCCAGCAGCTTGGAGGCAGGGGGTTATAATGAGCAGTTCTTC.

This clonotype was recorded a few times. Without the conserved terminal phenylalanine or tryptophan, this CDR3 likely stems from a read error. The gene calls are TRBV12-3 or TRBV12-4 and TRBJ1-6, with D perhaps matching TRBD1 (6 bases). The V and J ends lost 7 bases and 7 bases respectively, with 17 bases between them. The CDR3 totals 15 residues. The CDR3 sequence: CASNRYGTKNSPLHL. CDR3 in DNA: TGTGCCAGCAACCGATACGGGACAAAGAATTCACCCCTCCACCTT.

The chain uses TRBV12-5 and TRBJ1-3; maybe TRBD1 (6 bases). V lost 4 bases, J lost 2 bases, and 9 bases lay in between. Germline V lookup: CDR1 LGHNT, CDR2 FRNRAP. The CDR3 has 14 amino acids. CDR3 DNA sequence: TGTGCTAGTGGTTCAGGGGTTGCTGGAAACACCATATATTTT. Translating it yields CASGSGVAGNTIYF. Full variable domain (remainder filled in from reference TRBV12-5 and TRBJ1-3): DARVTQTPRHKVTEMGQEVTMRCQPILGHNTVFWYRQTMMQGLELLAYFRNRAPLDDSGMPKDRFSAEMPDATLATLKIQPSEPRDSAVYFCASGSGVAGNTIYFGEGSWLTVV.

This sequence joins TRBV9 and TRBJ2-1; D gene unclear. The CDR3 has 16 residues. Germline lookup yields CDR1 SGDLS and CDR2 YYNGEE. V was clipped by 0 bases and J by 0 bases, with 10 bases between them. As DNA, the CDR3 is TGTGCCAGCAGCGTAGACCCCACTAACTCCTACAATGAGCAGTTCTTC. This gives the protein CASSVDPTNSYNEQFF.

This clonotype was seen repeatedly, ten times or more. V gene TRBV20-1 combines with J gene TRBJ1-5; maybe TRBD1 (5 bases). Looked up from germline, CDR1 is DFQATT and CDR2 is SNEGSKA (reference sequence). CDR3 length: 13 amino acids. V was clipped by 3 bases and J by 7 bases, with 13 bases between them. CDR3 loop: CSASLGQGQPQHF. As DNA, the CDR3 is TGCAGTGCTAGCCTGGGGCAGGGCCAGCCCCAGCATTTT.

The chain couples TRBV18 to TRBJ1-2; tentative D call: TRBD1 (6 bases). CDR3 length equals 16 residues. Trimming pared 5 bases from V and 1 base from J, leaving 17 bases between. Germline CDR1 KGHSH, CDR2 LQKENI. CDR3 loop: CASSSPRGAINYGYTF. The CDR3 nucleotides are TGTGCCAGCTCATCTCCCCGGGGGGCCATTAACTATGGCTACACCTTC. The whole variable domain, remainder taken from reference TRBV18 and TRBJ1-2, is NAGVMQNPRHLVRRRGQEARLRCSPMKGHSHVYWYRQLPEEGLKFMVYLQKENIIDESGMPKERFSAEFPKEGPSILRIQQVVRGDSAAYFCASSSPRGAINYGYTFGSGTRLTVV.

This clonotype was found a few times. A read error may be the cause here, since a much bigger clone is one base away. The J gene is TRBJ2-7, the V gene TRBV3-1; perhaps TRBD1 as D (5 bases). Trimming removed 7 bases from V and 2 bases from J, with 15 bases in between. The germline CDR1 and CDR2 sequences are LGHDT and YNNKEL (reference sequence). The CDR3 length is 14 residues. The CDR3 here is CASTRQISTYEQYF. CDR3 DNA: TGTGCCAGCACCCGACAGATTTCCACCTACGAGCAGTACTTC.

The V and J genes are TRBV19 and TRBJ2-5; 7 bases line up with TRBD1. The V gene end was trimmed by 3 bases and the J gene end by 0 bases; junction bases not matched to a gene: 7. This CDR3 spans 16 amino acids. The germline CDR1 and CDR2 sequences are LNHDA and SQIVND (reference sequence). For the CDR3, the DNA is TGTGCCAGTAGTATCGTAGGGGGCCGTGACCAAGAGACCCAGTACTTC. Its translation is CASSIVGGRDQETQYF.

The chain uses TRBV13 and TRBJ1-1; no clear D. The V end lost 5 bases, the J end lost 0 bases, and 7 bases lay between the germline ends. The CDR3 has 13 amino acids. CDR1 and CDR2 (germline): PRHDT, FYEKMQ (reference sequence). The CDR3 DNA reads TGTGCCAGCAGCACTAGAATGAACACTGAAGCTTTCTTT. The encoded protein is CASSTRMNTEAFF. Supplemented by reference TRBV13 and TRBJ1-1, the full variable domain reads AAGVIQSPRHLIKEKRETATLKCYPIPRHDTVYWYQQGPGQDPQFLISFYEKMQSDKGSIPDRFSAQQFSDYHSELNMSSLELGDSALYFCASSTRMNTEAFFGQGTRLTVV.

This clonotype has ten or more counts. This chain links TRBV7-2 with TRBJ1-1; 7 positions agree with TRBD1. Per the germline V gene, CDR1 is SGHTA and CDR2 is FQGNSA. This CDR3 has 11 amino acids. Trimming at V came to 8 bases and at J to 10 bases, leaving 7 bases not matched to a gene. This CDR3 is CASAEGASAFF. The DNA for the CDR3 is TGTGCCAGCGCGGAGGGGGCCTCAGCTTTCTTT. The variable domain in full, with the rest retrieved from reference TRBV7-2 and TRBJ1-1, is GAGVSQSPSNKVTEKGKDVELRCDPISGHTALYWYRQSLGQGLEFLIYFQGNSAPDKSGLPSDRFSAERTGGSVSTLTIQRTQQEDSAVYLCASAEGASAFFGQGTRLTVV.

As regards this clonotype: A single base separates this from a much larger clone, so it may be a read error. This chain links TRBV9 with TRBJ1-5; D unresolved. The CDR3 is 15 residues long. The V gene's germline CDR1 is SGDLS and CDR2 YYNGEE. The CDR3 is CASGSSDGENQLQHF. The CDR3 nucleotides read TGTGCCAGCGGATCATCGGACGGGGAGAATCAGCTCCAGCATTTT.

V and J are TRBV12-3 or TRBV12-4 and TRBJ2-1; the match to TRBD1 covers 8 bases. The CDR3 totals 15 residues. The J segment lost 4 bases and the V segment lost 2 bases, leaving 4 bases of the junction unmatched. The CDR3 nucleotides read TGTGCCAGCAGTTTAAGACAGGGGCGTTACAATGAGCAGTTCTTC. It encodes CASSLRQGRYNEQFF.

The gene calls are TRBV29-1 and TRBJ2-7, with a weak D call TRBD1 (5 bases). The V gene's germline CDR1 is SQVTM and CDR2 ANQGSEA. This CDR3 region has 12 residues. The V gene lost 6 bases and the J gene lost 3 bases, with 12 bases spanning the gap. The CDR3 bases are TGCAGCGTGGCGAACACAGGCTACGAGCAGTACTTC. Its translation: CSVANTGYEQYF.

A few counts support this clonotype. The chain joins TRBV12-3 or TRBV12-4 to TRBJ1-5; D gene ambiguous. The CDR3 length is 12 residues. Trimming cost V 3 bases and J 9 bases, with 9 bases left between them. CDR3 DNA: TGTGCCAGCAGTTTTCCCGCGGGGCCCCAGCATTTT. It encodes CASSFPAGPQHF.

This clonotype was recorded at least ten times. The V and J genes are TRBV29-1 and TRBJ2-1; 10 bases fit TRBD1. The CDR3 loop spans 13 amino acids. Per germline, CDR1 SQVTM and CDR2 ANQGSEA. With 6 bases clipped from V and 8 bases from J, the junction kept 7 bases outside the gene matches. The CDR3 DNA follows: TGCAGCGTGAGGGGACAGGGGTTGCATGAGCAGTTCTTC. This codes for CSVRGQGLHEQFF.

V usage is TRBV15 and J usage is TRBJ1-2, with 9 bases identical to TRBD1. In germline, CDR1 is LNHNV, CDR2 YYDKDF (reference sequence). The CDR3 loop spans 15 amino acids. Trimming took 3 bases from V and 4 from J; bases not matched to a gene: 6. Here the CDR3 DNA reads TGTGCCACCAGCAGTTACTCGGGACAGGGCTATGGCTACACCTTC. It translates to CATSSYSGQGYGYTF. Full variable domain (remainder filled in from reference TRBV15 and TRBJ1-2): DAMVIQNPRYQVTQFGKPVTLSCSQTLNHNVMYWYQQKSSQAPKLLFHYYDKDFNNEADTPDNFQSRRPNTSFCFLDIRSPGLGDTAMYLCATSSYSGQGYGYTFGSGTRLTVV.

This clonotype was observed at least ten times. V is TRBV7-2 and J is TRBJ1-1; D unresolved. The V end was cut by 1 base, the J end by 4 bases, with 13 bases between. The CDR3 is 15 amino acids. Germline V gene lookup returns CDR1 SGHTA and CDR2 FQGNSA. The CDR3 DNA follows: TGTGCCAGCAGCTTAGTGGTCCAACCCCGCACTGAAGCTTTCTTT. The encoded protein is CASSLVVQPRTEAFF. Full variable domain (remainder filled in from reference TRBV7-2 and TRBJ1-1): GAGVSQSPSNKVTEKGKDVELRCDPISGHTALYWYRQSLGQGLEFLIYFQGNSAPDKSGLPSDRFSAERTGGSVSTLTIQRTQQEDSAVYLCASSLVVQPRTEAFFGQGTRLTVV.

The chain joins TRBV20-1 to TRBJ1-1; the match to TRBD1 covers 8 bases. The ends lost 1 base at V and 10 bases at J; junction bases unmatched: 5. The CDR3 is 12 residues long. Germline V CDR1 and CDR2: DFQATT, SNEGSKA (reference sequence). The CDR3 coding sequence is TGCAGTGCTAGAGGTACAGGGGGACGAGCTTTCTTT. It codes for CSARGTGGRAFF.

The genes are TRBV7-3 and TRBJ2-1; D is ambiguous. CDR1 is SGHTA, CDR2 FQGTGA, per germline. The CDR3 runs to 15 residues. V was trimmed by 2 bases and J by 0 bases, leaving 8 bases between them. The CDR3 region is CASSLQVGSYNEQFF. Written as DNA, the CDR3 is TGTGCCAGCAGCTTACAGGTTGGCTCCTACAATGAGCAGTTCTTC.

V usage is TRBV9 and J usage is TRBJ1-4; D uncertain. V dropped 0 bases and J dropped 0 bases, with 6 bases sitting between them. The CDR3 is made up of 15 amino acids. Per germline, CDR1 SGDLS and CDR2 YYNGEE. CDR3 sequence (DNA): TGTGCCAGCAGCGTAGCTGGGTCAACTAATGAAAAACTGTTTTTT. Residues: CASSVAGSTNEKLFF.

At least ten counts were recorded for this clonotype. The chain couples TRBV2 to TRBJ1-1; D unresolved. Germline V gene data show CDR1 as SNHLY and CDR2 as FYNNEI. V was trimmed by 8 bases and J by 3 bases, leaving 13 bases between them. The CDR3 consists of 13 residues. The CDR3 coding sequence is TGTGCCAGCCAGCCTTCGCGGGACACTGAAGCTTTCTTT. Amino acids: CASQPSRDTEAFF.

The CDR3 sequence is CASSVDPPGPIGGRGYTF. CDR3 bases: TGTGCCAGCAGCGTAGACCCCCCGGGACCGATAGGGGGTCGAGGCTACACCTTC. This sequence joins TRBV9 and TRBJ1-2; possible D gene TRBD1, 6 bases. CDR3 size: 18 residues. V was shortened by 0 bases and J by 8 bases, with 26 bases between the two germline ends. The germline CDR1 and CDR2 sequences are SGDLS and YYNGEE.